Sequencing of this T cell receptor beta chain was carried out in a study of blood T cell repertoires in COVID-19 (dated by TCRdb to 2019 to 2021). The study in broad terms: The collaborator samples originated in the United States, Italy and Spain and spanned the acute and convalescent phases of COVID-19. The prospective study material was composed of cDNA or gDNA derived from T cells, B-cell-depleted T cells, or PBMCs. The dataset comprised deeply sampled blood TCRbeta repertoires from subjects exposed to, actively infected with, or recovered from COVID-19. A freely available public database, intended as a resource for researchers studying the immune response to SARS-CoV-2, is where the repertoires were released. The samples were drawn from two sources: the first 160 participants of the ongoing ImmuneRACE study, and 1,000 to 1,500 subjects contributed by 6 global collaborators. The sample metadata nearly always contained a de-identified subject ID, COVID-19 status, age in years and sex. Where available, HLA class I and class II types were obtained from metadata supplied by the sample provider rather than from assay-based typing.

For this clone: Its antigen remains unidentified. Base quality data are lacking; no much larger clone is found one base away.

Findings and caveats that apply to the study as a whole: Clinical and demographic metadata were provided uncurated, with the amount varying by source and participant.

TCRbeta CDR3 regions were amplified from genomic DNA using the immunoSEQ Assay, a bias-controlled multiplex PCR. The paper's data handling went like this. Nucleated cell counts per sample were estimated from amplification of reference gene primers within the assay. To quantify the absolute abundance of each unique TCRbeta CDR3 rearrangement, sequence reads were collapsed and filtered. For each sample, productive Simpson clonality was calculated as the square root of Simpson's diversity index across productive rearrangements. TCRdb mirrors the immuneACCESS table, restricted to in-frame sequences. Some clones are absent from its copies; in checked studies, under half trace to an unresolved V gene, and the reason for the others is unknown. V and J calls and clone size are as listed in that table; D and trimming were resolved from the DNA. The sample records hundreds of thousands of clones, roughly nine tenths of which are singletons. The ten largest clones capture 2.6% of the sample.

In the prospective study, participants were about 18 to 95 years old, resided in 25 or so geographic areas of the United States, and were enrolled through a virtual design. To assign participants to cohorts, the prospective study relied on clinical history that participants themselves reported in a screening survey and a study questionnaire. Recovered participants in ImmuneRACE Cohort 3 were defined by two consecutive negative NP/OP PCR tests, clearance by a healthcare professional, or resolution of symptoms. In the prospective study, mobile phlebotomists collected whole blood, serum and a nasopharyngeal or oropharyngeal swab from each participant. Over a roughly 2-month period, participants in the prospective study had the option of providing additional blood draws and questionnaires. Before DNA extraction, blood samples from the prospective study were shipped at room temperature or frozen. This clonotype was obtained from a man aged 55 to 70 who had recovered from COVID-19. Sequenced: PBMCs or T cells enriched from blood (not recorded which).

The nucleotide sequence reads as follows: TGCAGTGCTAGTGGGCGGGAGAGAGGGGGCGAGCAGTACTTC. It translates as CSASGRERGGEQYF. The chain links TRBV20-1 with TRBJ2-7; TRBD2 is perhaps the D gene, given 7 matching bases. The CDR3 runs 14 residues from the cysteine to the phenylalanine. The only DNA kept is the CDR3, 42 bases in frame from the first base. Trimming at the junction amounts to 3 bases on V and 6 bases on J, and the germline ends lie 18 bases apart. As encoded in the germline V gene (reference sequence), CDR1 is DFQATT while CDR2 is SNEGSKA.